A selection of T cell receptor beta chains follows, all from one sample in a study of PD-L1 blockade in urothelial cancer. The table came from immunoSEQ multiplex PCR; TCRdb's copy has only in-frame clones and leaves some out. Of just over 14,000 clones in the sample, roughly 90% were seen once. The sample consisted of PBMCs, taken around atezolizumab (anti-PD-L1) treatment. These receptors were taken from a man between 65 and 80 years old with urothelial cancer. Each CDR3 is given with its conserved first and last residue. The D gene is left open where the match is weak. Expanded clones get a size class; other rows say once, few or many, or leave the size out.

13 | TRBJ1-1 | NA | NA | TRBV2 | TGTGCCAGCAGTTTTACAGTGGACACTGAAGCTTTCTTT | CASSFTVDTEAFF
16 | TRBJ2-1 | NA | TRBD2 | TRBV29-1 | TGCAGCGTGCCCGCTCAGGGAGCGGGGAACTACAATGAGCAGTTCTTC | CSVPAQGAGNYNEQFF
15 | TRBJ2-2 | NA | TRBD2 | TRBV10-2 | TGCGCCAGCACGGATCGGGGGGGGCAAACCGGGGAGCTGTTTTTT | CASTDRGGQTGELFF
13 | TRBJ1-5 | NA | TRBD1 | TRBV23-1 | TGCGCCAGCAGTCCAGGGGGCAGGCAGCCCCAGCATTTT | CASSPGGRQPQHF
15 | TRBJ1-5 | few | TRBD1 | TRBV10-1 | TGCGCCAACGACCGGGACAGGAGGAGCAATCAGCCCCAGCATTTT | CANDRDRRSNQPQHF
15 | TRBJ2-6 | once | NA | TRBV21-1 | TGTGCCAGCACCGAACTTGGCTCTGGGGCCAACGTCCTGACTTTC | CASTELGSGANVLTF
12 | TRBJ1-1 | NA | NA | TRBV7-2 | TGTGCCAGCAGCTTCAGGGTCTCTGAAGCTTTCTTT | CASSFRVSEAFF
18 | TRBJ1-1 | NA | TRBD1 | TRBV19 | TGTGCCAGTAGTATAGAGACAGGGAAGGAAGGAGTGAACACTGAAGCTTTCTTT | CASSIETGKEGVNTEAFF
15 | TRBJ2-1 | once | TRBD1 | TRBV6-5 | TGTGCCAGCAGTGGAACAGGGGGCTACTACAATGAGCAGTTCTTC | CASSGTGGYYNEQFF
20 | TRBJ2-7 | NA | NA | TRBV21-1 | TGTGCCAGCAGCAAAGCGCTTTTGAGACAGGGAATTGAGTACTCCTACGAGCAGTACTTC | CASSKALLRQGIEYSYEQYF
13 | TRBJ1-1 | NA | NA | TRBV7-9 | TGTGCCAGCAGCCCGCCGGGGAACACTGAAGCTTTCTTT | CASSPPGNTEAFF
16 | TRBJ1-1 | NA | TRBD1 | TRBV5-1 | TGCGCCAGCAGCTTGGGACAGGGGGCTGGTCGGACTGAAGCTTTCTTT | CASSLGQGAGRTEAFF
13 | TRBJ2-5 | NA | TRBD2 | TRBV27 | TGTGCCAGCAGAACTAGCGGGGGAGAGACCCAGTACTTC | CASRTSGGETQYF
14 | TRBJ1-3 | once | NA | TRBV27 | TGTGCCAGCAGTTCCGGGAGCTCTGGAAACACCATATATTTT | CASSSGSSGNTIYF
15 | TRBJ1-5 | few | NA | TRBV4-1 | TGCGCCAGCAGCCAAGTGGCAGATAGCAATCAGCCCCAGCATTTT | CASSQVADSNQPQHF
15 | TRBJ1-5 | NA | NA | TRBV4-1 | TGCGCCAGCAGCCAAACGGTGCAGGGCGATCAGCCCCAGCATTTT | CASSQTVQGDQPQHF
15 | TRBJ2-3 | NA | NA | TRBV9 | TGTGCCAGCAGCTTTTCAGTTCCTAGCACAGATACGCAGTATTTT | CASSFSVPSTDTQYF
14 | TRBJ1-1 | NA | NA | TRBV6-1 | TGTGCCAGCAGTGAAGTAATAAGGGGAACTGAAGCTTTCTTT | CASSEVIRGTEAFF
18 | TRBJ2-7 | NA | TRBD2 | TRBV5-5 | TGTGCCAGCAGCTCCGCGGGACTAGCGGGGGATTACCTACGAGGGCAGTACTTC | CASSSAGLAGDYLRGQYF
16 | TRBJ1-1 | NA | NA | TRBV11-2 | TGTGCCAGCAGCTTAGAATTCGGGAGAAAGAACACTGAAGCTTTCTTT | CASSLEFGRKNTEAFF
16 | TRBJ1-5 | NA | NA | TRBV19 | TGTGCCAGTAGTATAGATTGGCGGTCGTTGAATCAGCCCCAGCATTTT | CASSIDWRSLNQPQHF
13 | TRBJ1-1 | NA | NA | TRBV7-9 | TGTGCCAGCAGCTTAGAGGAGGGCACTGAAGCTTTCTTT | CASSLEEGTEAFF
13 | TRBJ2-1 | NA | NA | TRBV27 | TGTGCCACCGCCCCGGACTCCGTCCCGAGTAGGTTCTTC | CATAPDSVPSRFF
15 | TRBJ1-4 | NA | NA | TRBV21-1 | TGTGCCAGCAGCAATCAGACAGGGGTCTATGAAAAACTGTTTTTT | CASSNQTGVYEKLFF